The 15 T cell receptor beta chains given below trace back to one sample, sequenced in a study of shared clonotypes between healthy human individuals. The repertoire was sequenced with immunoSEQ multiplex PCR; TCRdb's copy has only in-frame clones and lacks some. The profile covers approximately 2.5 million clones, with 93% appearing a single time and more than 0.35% taken by the ten largest. The specimen was naive CD4+ T cells from PBMCs. As to subset: CD45RA+ positively selected. The receptors shown here come from a man between 18 and 29 years old in good health. Some clones in this sample may be carry-over from other donors' samples.

The V and J genes are TRBV2 and TRBJ2-2; 8 bases line up with TRBD1. The CDR3 contains 17 residues. Germline assignment: CDR1 SNHLY and CDR2 FYNNEI. Trimming took 5 bases from V and 0 from J; bases not matched to a gene: 8. Written as DNA, the CDR3 is TGTGCCAGCAGTATCGAGGGACAGGCCGCGAACACCGGGGAGCTGTTTTTT. It is translated as CASSIEGQAANTGELFF.

This clone was picked up one time. The chain uses TRBV9 and TRBJ2-7; perhaps D is TRBD1 or TRBD2 (5 bases each). The CDR3 consists of 13 residues. The V gene's germline CDR1 is SGDLS and CDR2 YYNGEE. Trimming cost V 4 bases and J 2 bases, with 10 bases left between them. CDR3 region: CASSRTGPYEQYF. In DNA form, the CDR3 reads TGTGCCAGCAGCCGGACGGGGCCCTACGAGCAGTACTTC.

V gene TRBV15 combines with J gene TRBJ1-1; maybe TRBD1 (6 bases). Germline lookup yields CDR1 LNHNV and CDR2 YYDKDF (reference sequence). The CDR3 is 14 amino acids. Trimming removed 5 bases at V and 6 bases at J, with 16 bases between. CDR3 loop: CATSYKLGGSEAFF. The CDR3 nucleotides are TGTGCCACCAGCTATAAGCTAGGGGGTTCTGAAGCTTTCTTT.

The V gene is TRBV30, the J gene TRBJ2-4; tentative D call: TRBD1 (6 bases). Trimming removed 2 bases from V and 6 bases from J, with 14 bases in between. This CDR3 is 14 amino acids long. In germline, CDR1 is GTSNPN, CDR2 SVGIG (reference sequence). This CDR3 is CAWSPDSRGNIQYF. The DNA for the CDR3 is TGTGCCTGGAGTCCGGACAGCCGTGGAAACATTCAGTACTTC.

This clone was detected a few times. The chain links TRBV20-1 to TRBJ1-1, with TRBD1 as a possible D gene (6 bases). The germline V and J ends were trimmed by 4 bases and 8 bases, with 11 bases remaining between them. In germline, CDR1 is DFQATT, CDR2 SNEGSKA (reference sequence). The CDR3 loop spans 11 amino acids. DNA of the CDR3: TGCAGTGCTACCCTGGGGGGCGAAGCTTTCTTT. Amino acid sequence: CSATLGGEAFF.

The rearrangement links TRBV21-1 to TRBJ2-7; the D call TRBD2 from the table was never checked on the DNA. TRBV21-1 is flagged as a pseudogene. There are 20 residues in the CDR3. This CDR3 is CASSKKETSGRANECFEQYF. CDR3 nucleotide sequence: TGTGCCAGCAGCAAAAAGGAGACTAGCGGGAGGGCCAATGAATGTTTCGAGCAGTACTTC.

To note about this clone: Other DNA sequences within the sample encode an identical CDR3. The rearrangement links TRBV11-2 to TRBJ2-5, with TRBD2 as a possible D gene (5 bases). Germline values: CDR1 SGHAT, CDR2 FQNNGV. The CDR3 has 14 residues. Trimming removed 4 bases from V and 1 base from J, with 10 bases in between. As DNA, the CDR3 is TGTGCCAGCAGCTCGGGCACTAGCCAAGAGACCCAGTACTTC. It translates to CASSSGTSQETQYF.

V is TRBV5-1 and J is TRBJ1-6; 8 bases map to TRBD1. Trimming at V came to 1 base and at J to 14 bases, leaving 17 bases not matched to a gene. Per germline, CDR1 SGHRS and CDR2 YFSETQ. The CDR3 runs to 17 residues. For the CDR3, the DNA is TGCGCCAGCAGCTTGACTACCGGGACAGGCAACGTAGTCACCCTCCACTTT. Translated, it gives CASSLTTGTGNVVTLHF.

Only one count was recorded for this clone. The V and J genes are TRBV4-1 and TRBJ1-2, with D unresolved. The CDR3 runs to 14 residues. Germline V lookup: CDR1 MGHRA, CDR2 YSYEKL. The V end lost 1 base, the J end lost 4 bases, and 10 bases lay between the germline ends. The CDR3 bases are TGCGCCAGCAGCCAAGGTTTCCAGACCTATGGCTACACCTTC. This encodes CASSQGFQTYGYTF.

V and J are TRBV7-9 and TRBJ2-3; D is ambiguous. This CDR3 has 14 amino acids. V lost 1 base and J lost 2, with 7 bases in between. Germline CDR1 SEHNR, CDR2 FQNEAQ (reference sequence). The CDR3 loop is CASSLEVDTDTQYF. In DNA, the CDR3 is TGTGCCAGCAGCTTAGAGGTAGACACAGATACGCAGTATTTT.

CDR3 sequence reads: CASSPTGTVYTEAFF. The CDR3 DNA reads as TGTGCCAGCAGTCCTACCGGGACAGTGTACACTGAAGCTTTCTTT. V gene TRBV27 combines with J gene TRBJ1-1; TRBD1 matches 7 bases. This CDR3 has 15 amino acids. CDR1 and CDR2 from the germline V gene are MNHEY and SMNVEV (reference sequence). V lost 5 bases and J lost 3; bases outside the gene matches: 9.

The chain employs TRBV9 and TRBJ1-5, with D perhaps TRBD1 (5 bases). Germline CDR1 and CDR2: SGDLS and YYNGEE. Trimming took 3 bases from V and 2 from J, leaving 12 bases between them. The CDR3 length is 15 residues. The CDR3 DNA is TGTGCCAGCAGCGATGGGGGAGTGGGCAATCAGCCCCAGCATTTT. Encoded protein: CASSDGGVGNQPQHF.

To note about this clone: This sample also contains other DNA sequences that code for the same CDR3. The CDR3 reads CASSIGRRAEQYF. CDR3 DNA: TGTGCCAGTAGTATAGGTCGCAGGGCCGAGCAGTACTTC. This chain connects TRBV19 to TRBJ2-7; D perhaps matches TRBD1 (5 bases). The germline gives CDR1 LNHDA, CDR2 SQIVND (reference sequence). This CDR3 is 13 amino acids long. V gave up 1 base and J gave up 6 bases, with 10 bases separating them. Full variable domain (remainder filled in from reference TRBV19 and TRBJ2-7): DGGITQSPKYLFRKEGQNVTLSCEQNLNHDAMYWYRQDPGQGLRLIYYSQIVNDFQKGDIAEGYSVSREKKESFPLTVTSAQKNPTAFYLCASSIGRRAEQYFGPGTRLTVT.

The chain links TRBV21-1 to TRBJ2-7; TRBD1 is the table's D call and was not checked against the DNA. TRBV21-1 is a recognized pseudogene. The length of the CDR3 is 16 residues. The CDR3 region is CASSTTADSGLYEQYF. Written as DNA, the CDR3 is TGTGCCAGCAGCACGACAGCGGACAGCGGTTTATACGAGCAGTACTTC.

CDR3: CASSEVGVLGNTIYF. In DNA, the CDR3 is TGTGCCAGCAGTGAAGTGGGGGTCCTTGGAAACACCATATATTTT. This rearrangement joins TRBV6-1 to TRBJ1-3, with D perhaps TRBD1 (5 bases). Germline V CDR1 and CDR2: MNHNS, SASEGT. Between the trimmed V and J ends, which lost 1 base and 3 bases, there was a span of 10 bases. The CDR3 totals 15 residues.